The following is a T cell receptor beta chain sequence with its context. As yet, its antigen is unknown. Time point given: newly diagnosed, previously untreated cHL patient sample. The authors purified CD4+ T cells from thawed PBMCs by magnetic negative selection. Untreated, newly diagnosed classical Hodgkin lymphoma PBMCs were comparators. The repertoire was sequenced with immunoSEQ multiplex PCR; TCRdb's copy has only in-frame clones and lacks some. The data contain around 30,000 clones, 89% of them singletons. The data belong to a study of PD-1 blockade in classical Hodgkin lymphoma. Study results and caveats: Why repertoires differed is undefined; disease activity or prior therapy possibly contributed. Diminished baseline TCR diversity has been reported in newly diagnosed patients relative to healthy donors.

CDR1 DFQATT and CDR2 SNEGSKA come from the germline V gene (reference sequence). This CDR3 is 11 amino acids long. The chain uses TRBV20-1 and TRBJ2-7; D not certain. The source is a human donor with classical Hodgkin lymphoma. The sample comprised CD4+ T cells from blood. The CDR3 here is CATGSSYEQYF. CDR3 sequence (DNA): TGCGCAACCGGAAGCTCCTACGAGCAGTACTTC.